This T cell receptor (beta chain) was recorded in a study of brain metastases from non-small cell lung cancer. The study, taken as a whole, reports: T-cell clones appeared expanded in around 60% of brain metastases relative to matched primary tumors. Paired brain metastases and primary tumors largely shared TCR repertoires. T-cell infiltration was lower in brain metastases than primaries (P < 0.001).

The CDR3 covers 14 residues. Trimming removed 4 bases from V and 4 bases from J, with 14 bases in between. Germline V gene data show CDR1 as SGDLS and CDR2 as YYNGEE. The table lists this clone with a count of one. Its antigen is currently unknown. The repertoire was sequenced with immunoSEQ multiplex PCR; TCRdb's copy has only in-frame clones and lacks some. The table records some 2,100 clones, approximately 80% of them present only once. The chain has TRBV9 and TRBJ2-5; D may be TRBD2 (6 bases). The receptor was derived from a donor older than 35 with non-small cell lung cancer. Sequenced: tissue from a brain metastasis. CDR3 in DNA: TGTGCCAGCAGCCCCCTACTAGCCCGAGAGACCCAGTACTTC. Protein sequence: CASSPLLARETQYF.